These T cell receptor beta chains were read from a single sample in a study of blood T cell repertoires in COVID-19. Only in-frame clones appear in the TCRdb table, and some are missing; sequencing was by immunoSEQ multiplex PCR. The data contain tens of thousands of clones, 80% to 90% of them singletons. Source material: peripheral blood. These receptors were collected from a human donor in a cohort sampled during active COVID-19. CDR3s include the opening cysteine and the closing phenylalanine or tryptophan. Fields, in order: J gene, V gene, D gene, clone size, CDR3 DNA, CDR3 protein. The D gene is left open where the match is weak. Size tells how often a clone was seen (once, few, many) or the class of an expanded clone, and some rows leave it out.

TRBJ2-1 TRBV12-3/TRBV12-4 . . TGTGCCAGCAGTTTACATCAGGGGCTTGAGCAGTTCTTC CASSLHQGLEQFF
TRBJ2-7 TRBV5-4 TRBD2 . TGTGCCAGCAGTTTAACTAGCGAAAGCTCCTACGAGCAGTACTTC CASSLTSESSYEQYF
TRBJ1-2 TRBV5-3 . few TGTGCCAGAAGCTTGAAATCACAGATCCAGAACTATGGCTACACCTTC CARSLKSQIQNYGYTF
TRBJ2-1 TRBV3-1/TRBV3-2 TRBD2 . TGTGCCAGCAGCCCCGTATCGACTAGCGGGTACAATGAGCAGTTCTTC CASSPVSTSGYNEQFF
TRBJ2-3 TRBV10-3 . . TGTGCCATCAGTGATATAACAGATACGCAGTATTTT CAISDITDTQYF
TRBJ1-5 TRBV28 . . TGTGCCAGCAGACCAACAGAGCATCAGCCCCAGCATTTT CASRPTEHQPQHF
TRBJ2-7 TRBV6-1 . . TGTGCCAGCAGTGAATTGGTGGGAAGGGGCGAGCAGTACTTC CASSELVGRGEQYF
TRBJ2-2 TRBV7-2 . . TGTGCAAGCATCTCGCGGGGGCAAAACACCGGGGAGCTGTTTTTT CASISRGQNTGELFF
TRBJ2-1 TRBV12-3/TRBV12-4 . . TGTGCCAGCAGTTTATTGTCAAAGCAGTTCTTC CASSLLSKQFF
TRBJ2-3 TRBV2 TRBD2 . TGTGCCAGCAGTGAAGAAGGACTAGCGGGACGCACAGATACGCAGTATTTT CASSEEGLAGRTDTQYF
TRBJ1-1 TRBV5-5 . . TGTGCCAGCAGCTTGATGGGGGGCACTGAAGCTTTCTTT CASSLMGGTEAFF
TRBJ2-2 TRBV24-1 . few TGTGCCACCAGCTCCAGGGTTACCGGGGAGCTGTTTTTT CATSSRVTGELFF
TRBJ2-2 TRBV9 TRBD1 . TGTGCCAGCAGCTTGGGACAGGGGGAGGGCACCGGGGAGCTGTTTTTT CASSLGQGEGTGELFF
TRBJ1-6 TRBV18 . . TGTGCCAGCTCACCGGACGGACTTAATTCACCCCTCCACTTT CASSPDGLNSPLHF
TRBJ1-5 TRBV6-2/TRBV6-3 TRBD1 . TGTGCCAGCAGTGACAGGGGGCTTAGCAATCAGCCCCAGCATTTT CASSDRGLSNQPQHF
TRBJ2-7 TRBV6-2/TRBV6-3 . . TGTGCCAGCAGTTACTTCGACACCTACGAGCAGTACTTC CASSYFDTYEQYF
TRBJ2-1 TRBV12-3/TRBV12-4 . . TGTGCCAGCAGTTTGAGAGAGTACAATGAGCAGTTCTTC CASSLREYNEQFF
TRBJ2-2 TRBV5-4 . . TGTGCCAGCAGCTTTTTTGGCGGGGCAAACACCGGGGAGCTGTTTTTT CASSFFGGANTGELFF
TRBJ2-1 TRBV2 . . TGTGCCAGCAGTACTACAGGTTACAATGAGCAGTTCTTC CASSTTGYNEQFF
TRBJ1-1 TRBV13 TRBD1 . TGTGCCAGCAGCCCGACAGGGAGGAACACTGAAGCTTTCTTT CASSPTGRNTEAFF
TRBJ1-2 TRBV30 TRBD1 . TGTGCCTGGAGTGTAGGGACAGCTAATAACTATGGCTACACCTTC CAWSVGTANNYGYTF
TRBJ2-3 TRBV11-2 TRBD1 . TGTGCCAGCAGCCTCACAGGGGTTGGGACAGATACGCAGTATTTT CASSLTGVGTDTQYF
TRBJ1-3 TRBV5-1 . few TGCGCCAGCAGCTCTTCGGGGACTGGAAACACCATATATTTT CASSSSGTGNTIYF
TRBJ2-2 TRBV28 . . TGTGCCAGCAGTTCTCTCTCCAGGGGTGCCGGGGAGCTGTTTTTT CASSSLSRGAGELFF
TRBJ2-2 TRBV6-5 . . TGTGCCAGCAGGGAGGGGTACACCGGGGAGCTGTTTTTT CASREGYTGELFF
TRBJ2-6 TRBV28 . . TGTGCCAGCAGTTTGAGAGTTTCTGGGGCCAACGTCCTGACTTTC CASSLRVSGANVLTF
TRBJ2-2 TRBV27 TRBD2 . TGTGCCAGCAGTTCCCGGACTAGCGGGAGGGGGATGGCCGGGGAGCTGTTTTTT CASSSRTSGRGMAGELFF
TRBJ2-7 TRBV25-1 TRBD1 few TGTGCCAGCACGCCCCCCGGTGGGACAGGACAATCCTACGAGCAGTACTTC CASTPPGGTGQSYEQYF
TRBJ1-5 TRBV5-6 . . TGTGCCAGCAGCTTTTCGGGTTCTCAGCCCCAGCATTTT CASSFSGSQPQHF
TRBJ1-2 TRBV18 . . TGTGCCAGCTCTCCGGACGGGACTTCCGATAACTATGGCTACACCTTC CASSPDGTSDNYGYTF
TRBJ1-5 TRBV2 . . TGTGCCAGCCACGGAGGGAATAGGCAGCCCCAGCATTTT CASHGGNRQPQHF